Following are 8 T cell receptor beta chains from one sample sequenced in a study of long-term antiretroviral therapy in people with HIV. Version v3.0 of the immunoSEQ assay was performed at survey level. Sequencing used immunoSEQ multiplex PCR; TCRdb keeps in-frame clones, though not all of them. The table includes tens of thousands of clones, 80% detected once. The specimen was unsorted PBMCs, collected 0.3 years after starting antiretroviral therapy. These receptors were taken from a man aged 40-49 years with HIV.

The V gene is TRBV5-4, the J gene TRBJ2-2; the match to TRBD1 covers 9 bases. Looked up from germline, CDR1 is SGHNT and CDR2 is YYREEE (reference sequence). The CDR3 loop spans 16 amino acids. After removal of 0 bases from V and 4 bases from J, the junction contained 4 bases not matched to a gene. CDR3 residues: CASSLGGTGITGELFF. The CDR3 region has the DNA TGTGCCAGCAGCTTGGGCGGGACAGGGATCACCGGGGAGCTGTTTTTT.

The rearrangement joins TRBV5-4 to TRBJ2-7; 11 bases are shared with TRBD1. The germline gives CDR1 SGHNT, CDR2 YYREEE (reference sequence). The CDR3 sequence is 14 residues long. Trimming at V came to 4 bases and at J to 6 bases, leaving 6 bases not matched to a gene. CDR3 loop: CASSKDRGQREQYF. DNA of the CDR3: TGTGCCAGCAGCAAGGACAGGGGGCAGCGCGAGCAGTACTTC.

The CDR3 DNA reads TGCGCCAGCAGCCGAGGACTAGTGGATTCCGGGGAGCTGTTTTTT. Translated, it gives CASSRGLVDSGELFF. This chain connects TRBV4-3 to TRBJ2-2; 7 nucleotides match TRBD2. Germline V gene sequence: CDR1 LGHNA, CDR2 YSLEER. The CDR3 loop spans 15 amino acids. Losses at the gene ends were 4 bases for V and 6 bases for J; bases not matched to a gene: 8.

The J gene is TRBJ2-7, the V gene TRBV7-2; TRBD2 matches 7 bases. The CDR3 has 12 amino acids. CDR1 SGHTA and CDR2 FQGNSA come from the germline V gene. V lost 9 bases to trimming and J lost 1 base; unmatched junction nucleotides: 3. The CDR3 is CARGGRSYEQYF. The CDR3 region has the DNA TGTGCCAGGGGGGGGAGGTCCTACGAGCAGTACTTC. Combining the CDR3 with reference TRBV7-2 and TRBJ2-7 gives the whole variable domain GAGVSQSPSNKVTEKGKDVELRCDPISGHTALYWYRQSLGQGLEFLIYFQGNSAPDKSGLPSDRFSAERTGGSVSTLTIQRTQQEDSAVYLCARGGRSYEQYFGPGTRLTVT.

The chain recombines TRBV21-1 with TRBJ1-2. TRBV21-1 is a pseudogene. The CDR3 extends over 14 amino acids. CDR3 residues: CASSKFPVIYGYTF. The CDR3 nucleotides read TGTGCCAGCAGCAAATTTCCCGTAATCTATGGCTACACCTTC.

This clone was seen a handful of times. V gene TRBV27 combines with J gene TRBJ2-3; TRBD1 agrees at 8 bases. The trim removed 2 bases at V and 2 bases at J, leaving 6 bases unmatched. The CDR3 is 16 residues long. Germline loops: CDR1 MNHEY, CDR2 SMNVEV (reference sequence). The CDR3 spells CASSLIWTGTTDTQYF. CDR3 bases: TGTGCCAGCAGTTTAATCTGGACAGGGACCACAGATACGCAGTATTTT.

J is TRBJ1-4 and V is TRBV9; D call uncertain. The CDR3 spans 12 residues. Between the trimmed V and J ends, which lost 4 bases and 8 bases, there was a span of 9 bases. Germline loops: CDR1 SGDLS, CDR2 YYNGEE. The CDR3 reads CASSRREEKLFF. The CDR3 DNA sequence: TGTGCCAGCAGCAGGCGGGAGGAAAAACTGTTTTTT.

This rearrangement joins TRBV5-6 to TRBJ2-3; 9 nucleotides agree with TRBD1. CDR3 size: 14 residues. CDR1 and CDR2 (germline): SGHDT, YYEEEE. Trimming cost V 5 bases and J 1 base; bases outside gene matches: 2. The CDR3: CASRRTGGTDTQYF. For the CDR3, the DNA is TGTGCCAGCAGGAGGACAGGGGGCACAGATACGCAGTATTTT.